This T cell receptor (beta chain) was captured in a study of technical replicates of blood from a handful of donors. CDR3 length: 17 residues. Germline V gene sequence: CDR1 SGHRS, CDR2 YFSETQ. V was clipped by 0 bases and J by 4 bases; unmatched bases: 9. The protocol was immunoSEQ multiplex PCR, while the TCRdb copy is restricted to in-frame clones and leaves out a portion. This sample has roughly 62,000 clones, with roughly 89% found just once. The chain is built from TRBV5-1 and TRBJ2-1, with 8 bases that match TRBD2. Material: PBMCs. The clonotype originates from a human donor in good health. Some clones in this sample may be carry-over from other donors' samples. The CDR3 DNA reads TGCGCCAGCAGCTTGGACACTACTAGCGGTCTTTACAATGAGCAGTTCTTC. Translated, it gives CASSLDTTSGLYNEQFF. Full variable domain (outside the CDR3, taken from reference TRBV5-1 and TRBJ2-1): KAGVTQTPRYLIKTRGQQVTLSCSPISGHRSVSWYQQTPGQGLQFLFEYFSETQRNKGNFPGRFSGRQFSNSRSEMNVSTLELGDSALYLCASSLDTTSGLYNEQFFGPGTRLTVL.